These T cell receptor beta chains were read from a single sample in a study of CD8+CD57+ T cells in acquired aplastic anemia. MiXCR, run by TCRdb on the reads, gives a single entry per CDR3 protein. The table has around 150,000 distinct CDR3 sequences, 40% to 55% seen once. Sequenced input: sorted CD4+, CD8+, or CD8+CD57+ T cells (not recorded which) from PBMCs. Source of these receptors: a human donor with aplastic anemia. The CDR3 runs from the conserved cysteine through the conserved F or W. Each record gives: V gene, clone size, J gene, D gene, CDR3 DNA, CDR3 protein. The D gene is left open where the match is weak. The size of a clone is reported for some rows only, either as once, few or many, or as a class for expanded clones.

v_call: TRBV5-1
clone_size: many
j_call: TRBJ2-3
d_call: TRBD2
cdr3_nt: TGCGCCAGCAGCTCTAGCGGGATCGCAGATACGCAGTATTTT
cdr3_aa: CASSSSGIADTQYF

v_call: TRBV6-1
clone_size: NA
j_call: TRBJ2-2
d_call: TRBD2
cdr3_nt: TGTGCCAGCAGTGGTGGGACTAGCGGGAACACCGGGGAGCTGTTTTTT
cdr3_aa: CASSGGTSGNTGELFF

v_call: TRBV19
clone_size: NA
j_call: TRBJ2-7
d_call: NA
cdr3_nt: TGTGCCAGTAGTACTGGTCTCGGCTACGAGCAGTACTTC
cdr3_aa: CASSTGLGYEQYF

v_call: TRBV7-8
clone_size: NA
j_call: TRBJ2-5
d_call: NA
cdr3_nt: TGTGCCAGCAGCTTAGTCAGGGCGGAGACCCAGTACTTC
cdr3_aa: CASSLVRAETQYF

v_call: TRBV5-6
clone_size: many
j_call: TRBJ2-1
d_call: TRBD2
cdr3_nt: TGTGCCAGCAGCTTCATTTCAGCGGGAGGCAACAATGAGCAGTTCTTC
cdr3_aa: CASSFISAGGNNEQFF

v_call: TRBV27
clone_size: many
j_call: TRBJ1-5
d_call: NA
cdr3_nt: TGTGCCAGCAGTTTTGTTGGTCAGCCCCAGCATTTT
cdr3_aa: CASSFVGQPQHF

v_call: TRBV7-3
clone_size: few
j_call: TRBJ1-1
d_call: NA
cdr3_nt: TGTGCCAGCAGCTTCAACGGGGACACTGAAGCTTTCTTT
cdr3_aa: CASSFNGDTEAFF

v_call: TRBV20-1
clone_size: once
j_call: TRBJ2-5
d_call: NA
cdr3_nt: TGCAGTGCTAGATACAGGACCTCACAAGAGACCCAGTACTTC
cdr3_aa: CSARYRTSQETQYF

v_call: TRBV5-4
clone_size: many
j_call: TRBJ2-5
d_call: TRBD2
cdr3_nt: TGTGCCAGCAGCCGTTCTAGCGGGGTCCAAGAGACCCAGTACTTC
cdr3_aa: CASSRSSGVQETQYF

v_call: TRBV19
clone_size: few
j_call: TRBJ1-5
d_call: NA
cdr3_nt: TGTGCCAGTATCCCCGGGGGGATTAGCAATCAGCCCCAGCATTTT
cdr3_aa: CASIPGGISNQPQHF

v_call: TRBV30
clone_size: few
j_call: TRBJ2-5
d_call: TRBD1
cdr3_nt: TGTGCCTGGAGTACAGGGGGAAACATGGGGAAAGAGACCCAGTACTTC
cdr3_aa: CAWSTGGNMGKETQYF

v_call: TRBV20-1
clone_size: medium-sized
j_call: TRBJ2-2
d_call: TRBD2
cdr3_nt: TGCAGTGCTCCGGGACTAGCGAACACCGGGGAGCTGTTTTTT
cdr3_aa: CSAPGLANTGELFF

v_call: TRBV29-1
clone_size: NA
j_call: TRBJ2-5
d_call: TRBD2
cdr3_nt: TGCAGCGTTCGTGCTAGCGGGCAAGAGACCCAGTACTTC
cdr3_aa: CSVRASGQETQYF

v_call: TRBV12-3/TRBV12-4
clone_size: many
j_call: TRBJ1-5
d_call: TRBD1
cdr3_nt: TGTGCCAGCAGTTTGGACAGGGGGTCTGCTAGCAATCAGCCCCAGCATTTT
cdr3_aa: CASSLDRGSASNQPQHF

v_call: TRBV10-3
clone_size: NA
j_call: TRBJ2-7
d_call: NA
cdr3_nt: TGTGCCATCAGTGAGTCGACATTTCGCTACGAGCAGTACTTC
cdr3_aa: CAISESTFRYEQYF

v_call: TRBV19
clone_size: many
j_call: TRBJ1-2
d_call: NA
cdr3_nt: TGTGCCAGTAGTTCGAGCCCCGCAGTTAACTATGGCTACACCTTC
cdr3_aa: CASSSSPAVNYGYTF

v_call: TRBV6-1
clone_size: many
j_call: TRBJ2-7
d_call: NA
cdr3_nt: TGTGCCAGCAACCAGGGAATGCGGGCCTACGAGCAGTACTTC
cdr3_aa: CASNQGMRAYEQYF

v_call: TRBV5-6
clone_size: many
j_call: TRBJ2-7
d_call: NA
cdr3_nt: TGTGCCAGCAGCTTGTGGGGGGAAGTTAGGAACGAGCAGTACTTC
cdr3_aa: CASSLWGEVRNEQYF

v_call: TRBV7-6
clone_size: NA
j_call: TRBJ1-4
d_call: NA
cdr3_nt: TGTGCCAGCAGTCCCTACGTTGGAGCCGCTAATGAAAAACTGTTTTTT
cdr3_aa: CASSPYVGAANEKLFF

v_call: TRBV11-3
clone_size: many
j_call: TRBJ2-7
d_call: TRBD1
cdr3_nt: TGTGCCAGCAGCCCCCCCTGGACAGGGTCCTACGAGCAGTACTTC
cdr3_aa: CASSPPWTGSYEQYF

v_call: TRBV7-9
clone_size: many
j_call: TRBJ1-5
d_call: TRBD1
cdr3_nt: TGTGCCAGCAGCTCCGGACAGGGTGGAATGGAGCCCCAGCATTTT
cdr3_aa: CASSSGQGGMEPQHF

v_call: TRBV10-3
clone_size: many
j_call: TRBJ2-5
d_call: TRBD1
cdr3_nt: TGTGCCTCTGGGACAGCAACTCAAGAGACCCAGTACTTC
cdr3_aa: CASGTATQETQYF

v_call: TRBV20-1
clone_size: few
j_call: TRBJ1-1
d_call: NA
cdr3_nt: TGCAGTGCTAGGCGCAGCGAGAACACTGAAGCTTTCTTT
cdr3_aa: CSARRSENTEAFF

v_call: TRBV6-5
clone_size: many
j_call: TRBJ1-2
d_call: TRBD1
cdr3_nt: TGTGCCAGCAGTTACTCTCGGGACAGAAGAAAAGGCTACACCTTC
cdr3_aa: CASSYSRDRRKGYTF

v_call: TRBV5-4
clone_size: NA
j_call: TRBJ2-3
d_call: NA
cdr3_nt: TGTGCCAGCAGCTTGGAGGGACCAACAGATACGCAGTATTTT
cdr3_aa: CASSLEGPTDTQYF

v_call: TRBV29-1
clone_size: once
j_call: TRBJ2-3
d_call: NA
cdr3_nt: TGCAGCGGCGAGACTAGCACAGATACGCAGTATTTT
cdr3_aa: CSGETSTDTQYF

v_call: TRBV2
clone_size: NA
j_call: TRBJ2-7
d_call: TRBD1
cdr3_nt: TGTGCCAGCAGTGCGACAGGGGATACCTACGAGCAGTACTTC
cdr3_aa: CASSATGDTYEQYF

v_call: TRBV15
clone_size: few
j_call: TRBJ2-7
d_call: TRBD2
cdr3_nt: TGTGCCACTTCCCCGGGGGGGTACGAGCAGTACTTC
cdr3_aa: CATSPGGYEQYF

v_call: TRBV6-1
clone_size: many
j_call: TRBJ2-3
d_call: NA
cdr3_nt: TGTGCCAGCAGTCCCAACAGGGGAGGAAGCACAGATACGCAGTATTTT
cdr3_aa: CASSPNRGGSTDTQYF

v_call: TRBV2
clone_size: NA
j_call: TRBJ2-7
d_call: NA
cdr3_nt: TGTGCCACCAGCAGGGCAGGGATTAACGAGCAGTACTTC
cdr3_aa: CATSRAGINEQYF

v_call: TRBV5-1
clone_size: NA
j_call: TRBJ2-5
d_call: NA
cdr3_nt: TGCGCCAGCAGCTTGGGGCTGGGGGAGACCCAGTACTTC
cdr3_aa: CASSLGLGETQYF

v_call: TRBV5-6
clone_size: many
j_call: TRBJ2-5
d_call: NA
cdr3_nt: TGTGCCAGCAGCTTGCTCTCGGAAGAGACCCAGTACTTC
cdr3_aa: CASSLLSEETQYF

v_call: TRBV6-1
clone_size: many
j_call: TRBJ2-7
d_call: TRBD1
cdr3_nt: TGTGCCAGCAGACCGACAGGGGCGAGGTACGAGCAGTACTTC
cdr3_aa: CASRPTGARYEQYF

v_call: TRBV5-8
clone_size: medium-sized
j_call: TRBJ1-6
d_call: NA
cdr3_nt: TGTGCCAGCAGCTTGGGCTTTGTGGCCTATTCACCCCTCCACTTT
cdr3_aa: CASSLGFVAYSPLHF

v_call: TRBV10-3
clone_size: few
j_call: TRBJ1-1
d_call: NA
cdr3_nt: TGTGCCATCAGTTGGGGAGAGAGGACTGAAGCTTTCTTT
cdr3_aa: CAISWGERTEAFF

v_call: TRBV9
clone_size: many
j_call: TRBJ1-1
d_call: NA
cdr3_nt: TGTGCCAGCAGCGTAAGGGACGGTTTTAACACTGAAGCTTTCTTT
cdr3_aa: CASSVRDGFNTEAFF

v_call: TRBV10-3
clone_size: NA
j_call: TRBJ2-3
d_call: TRBD2
cdr3_nt: TGTGCCATCAGTGAGTCTGGTCTAGCGGAGTGGTCCTCTGCCTACACAGATACGCAGTATTTT
cdr3_aa: CAISESGLAEWSSAYTDTQYF

v_call: TRBV29-1
clone_size: NA
j_call: TRBJ1-4
d_call: TRBD1
cdr3_nt: TGCAGCGCCAACAGGGGGCAGGATGAAAAACTGTTTTTT
cdr3_aa: CSANRGQDEKLFF

v_call: TRBV7-2
clone_size: NA
j_call: TRBJ1-4
d_call: NA
cdr3_nt: TGTGCCAGCAGCCCGCTACAGATTACAACTAATGAAAAACTGTTTTTT
cdr3_aa: CASSPLQITTNEKLFF

v_call: TRBV24-1
clone_size: NA
j_call: TRBJ2-7
d_call: NA
cdr3_nt: TGTGCCACCAGTGACCCCCCTCCCCTTCTAGGCTGCGAGCAGTACTTC
cdr3_aa: CATSDPPPLLGCEQYF

v_call: TRBV2
clone_size: NA
j_call: TRBJ1-6
d_call: NA
cdr3_nt: TGTGCCAGTCATGACAGAGTTAATTCACCCCTCCACTTT
cdr3_aa: CASHDRVNSPLHF

v_call: TRBV10-3
clone_size: many
j_call: TRBJ2-3
d_call: NA
cdr3_nt: TGTGCCATCAGCGGGAGGACAGGGAGCACAGATACGCAGTATTTT
cdr3_aa: CAISGRTGSTDTQYF

v_call: TRBV10-2
clone_size: NA
j_call: TRBJ2-7
d_call: NA
cdr3_nt: TGCGCCAGCACCTCGTCCCCAGGGAGCTCCTACGAGCAGTACTTC
cdr3_aa: CASTSSPGSSYEQYF

v_call: TRBV2
clone_size: many
j_call: TRBJ2-7
d_call: NA
cdr3_nt: TGTGCCAGCAGTGAAAGAACAGCCGAGCAGTACTTC
cdr3_aa: CASSERTAEQYF

v_call: TRBV5-1
clone_size: once
j_call: TRBJ2-7
d_call: TRBD1
cdr3_nt: TGCGCCAGCAGCTTGGGACAGGGGGTCCACGAGCAGTACTTC
cdr3_aa: CASSLGQGVHEQYF

v_call: TRBV7-9
clone_size: NA
j_call: TRBJ1-1
d_call: NA
cdr3_nt: TGTGCCGGCAGCCCAACCCGAGTCACTGAAGCTTTCTTT
cdr3_aa: CAGSPTRVTEAFF

v_call: TRBV5-8
clone_size: once
j_call: TRBJ2-7
d_call: NA
cdr3_nt: TGTGCCAGCAGCCCGTTGACTAGTGGGTACGAGCAGTACTTC
cdr3_aa: CASSPLTSGYEQYF

v_call: TRBV7-2
clone_size: many
j_call: TRBJ1-4
d_call: NA
cdr3_nt: TGTGCCAGCAGCCCCCGACAGACTCCAACTAATGAAAAACTGTTTTTT
cdr3_aa: CASSPRQTPTNEKLFF

v_call: TRBV9
clone_size: many
j_call: TRBJ2-7
d_call: TRBD1
cdr3_nt: TGTGCCAGCAGCCTCCAACCCGGGACAGGGGCCGAGCAGTACTTC
cdr3_aa: CASSLQPGTGAEQYF

v_call: TRBV20-1
clone_size: NA
j_call: TRBJ1-1
d_call: NA
cdr3_nt: TGCAGTGCTAGAGATCCGGCAGCCCCCCCGTTGAACACTGAAGCTTTCTTT
cdr3_aa: CSARDPAAPPLNTEAFF

v_call: TRBV10-1
clone_size: NA
j_call: TRBJ2-5
d_call: NA
cdr3_nt: TGCGCCAGCATAGTTCAAGAGACCCAGTACTTC
cdr3_aa: CASIVQETQYF

v_call: TRBV24-1
clone_size: many
j_call: TRBJ2-2
d_call: NA
cdr3_nt: TGTGCCACCAGTTTAGGGACGGACACCGGGGAGCTGTTTTTT
cdr3_aa: CATSLGTDTGELFF

v_call: TRBV28
clone_size: many
j_call: TRBJ1-1
d_call: NA
cdr3_nt: TGTGCCAGCAACTTGAACACTGAAGCTTTCTTT
cdr3_aa: CASNLNTEAFF